One sample yielded the 17 T cell receptor beta chains listed below, sequenced in a study of shared T cell receptors in the human thymus. Sequenced by immunoSEQ multiplex PCR; TCRdb stores in-frame clones only, minus some. The table includes approximately 760,000 clones, approximately 83% detected once. These sequences were also reported in another study, on human thymus T cells.

The source material was thymocytes. The receptors come from a girl younger than two with a congenital heart defect.

The chain joins TRBV19 to TRBJ1-1, with 10 bases fitting TRBD1. Germline values: CDR1 LNHDA, CDR2 SQIVND (reference sequence). Germline trimming cut 2 bases from V and 1 base from J; bases unmatched to any gene: 13. The CDR3 extends over 19 amino acids. The DNA of the CDR3 is TGTGCCAGTAGTATACCCGCTAGGGACAGGGGACGTGGGAACACTGAAGCTTTCTTT. Amino acid sequence: CASSIPARDRGRGNTEAFF.

The chain recombines TRBV4-1 with TRBJ2-2; 7 bases are a match to TRBD1. Trimming cost V 0 bases and J 1 base; bases outside gene matches: 8. This CDR3 is 18 amino acids long. Germline loops: CDR1 MGHRA, CDR2 YSYEKL. In nucleotides, the CDR3 is TGCGCCAGCAGCCAAGAAAAAAGGGGGCAGTTGAACACCGGGGAGCTGTTTTTT. It yields the protein CASSQEKRGQLNTGELFF.

V is TRBV4-1 and J is TRBJ2-1; D might be TRBD1 (7 bases). Germline assignment: CDR1 MGHRA and CDR2 YSYEKL. The V end lost 2 bases, the J end lost 8 bases, and 16 bases lay between the germline ends. There are 15 residues in the CDR3. The CDR3 region has the DNA TGCGCCAGCAGCCAACCCAAGGAGGGGGCCTATGAGCAGTTCTTC. It translates to CASSQPKEGAYEQFF.

This chain joins TRBV25-1 and TRBJ2-5, with TRBD1 identical over 7 bases. Germline values: CDR1 MGHDK, CDR2 SYGVNS. V lost 1 base, J lost 4 bases, and 9 bases stayed unmatched. The CDR3 contains 16 residues. Written as DNA, the CDR3 is TGTGCCAGCAGTGAATTACAGGGGTTACCGCCAGAGACCCAGTACTTC. Protein product: CASSELQGLPPETQYF. Looking up the rest from reference TRBV25-1 and TRBJ2-5 gives the full variable domain: EADIYQTPRYLVIGTGKKITLECSQTMGHDKMYWYQQDPGMELHLIHYSYGVNSTEKGDLSSESTVSRIRTEHFPLTLESARPSHTSQYLCASSELQGLPPETQYFGPGTRLLVL.

This clone was seen only once. The chain carries TRBV4-2 and TRBJ2-7; D might be TRBD1 (5 bases). The CDR3 runs 16 residues. Looked up from germline, CDR1 is LGHNA and CDR2 is YNFKEQ. V lost 4 bases and J 2 bases, leaving 18 bases between the germline ends. The CDR3 protein is CASSPSTVQGTYEQYF. The CDR3 DNA sequence: TGTGCCAGCAGCCCTTCCACGGTCCAGGGCACCTACGAGCAGTACTTC.

The CDR3 nucleotides are TGTGCCAGCAGCCCCATACGAGGGGGGGGCAACCAAGAGACCCAGTACTTC. Amino acids: CASSPIRGGGNQETQYF. V and J are TRBV11-2 and TRBJ2-5, with a weak D call TRBD2 (7 bases). Germline V CDR1 and CDR2: SGHAT, FQNNGV. The V and J ends lost 5 bases and 0 bases respectively, with 19 bases between them. The CDR3 runs to 17 residues.

The V and J genes are TRBV27 and TRBJ1-1; D might be TRBD1 (5 bases). CDR1 and CDR2 (germline): MNHEY, SMNVEV (reference sequence). The CDR3 is made up of 13 amino acids. Trimming shortened V by 6 bases and J by 4 bases, and 12 bases separated the two germline ends. The DNA of the CDR3 is TGTGCCAGCAGCCCACCAGGGTGCACTGAAGCTTTCTTT. Translating gives CASSPPGCTEAFF.

The CDR3 reads CASSHRTGKDNSPLHF. CDR3 nucleotide sequence: TGTGCCAGCAGCCACCGGACAGGGAAAGATAATTCACCCCTCCACTTT. This rearrangement joins TRBV14 to TRBJ1-6; 8 positions agree with TRBD1. Trimming took 3 bases from V and 5 from J; bases not matched to a gene: 6. CDR1 SGHDN and CDR2 FVKESK come from the germline V gene. The CDR3 sequence is 16 residues long.

This chain joins TRBV5-6 and TRBJ2-5; weak D call: TRBD2 (6 bases). The germline gives CDR1 SGHDT, CDR2 YYEEEE. The V end lost 3 bases, the J end lost 1 base, and 10 bases lay between the germline ends. The CDR3 contains 14 residues. CDR3 in amino acids: CASSWGDCQETQYF. The CDR3 region has the DNA TGTGCCAGCAGCTGGGGGGATTGCCAAGAGACCCAGTACTTC.

This chain joins TRBV5-1 and TRBJ2-7, with 10 bases aligning to TRBD2. The CDR3 spans 15 residues. Germline loops: CDR1 SGHRS, CDR2 YFSETQ. The V and J ends lost 3 bases and 0 bases, in that order; junction bases with no gene match: 3. The CDR3 region has the DNA TGCGCCAGCAGCTCTAGCGGGGGCCTCTCCTACGAGCAGTACTTC. Its protein product is CASSSSGGLSYEQYF.

The rearrangement links TRBV11-2 to TRBJ2-7; D remains ambiguous. Trimming removed 5 bases from V and 3 bases from J, with 14 bases in between. In germline, CDR1 is SGHAT, CDR2 FQNNGV. CDR3 length: 14 residues. CDR3 nucleotide sequence: TGTGCCAGCAGCGTTAAACAGAAAATCTACGAGCAGTACTTC. Protein: CASSVKQKIYEQYF.

The chain combines TRBV15 with TRBJ2-5; TRBD1 agrees at 12 bases. J lost 5 bases, V lost 2 bases, and 18 bases had no gene match. Germline values: CDR1 LNHNV, CDR2 YYDKDF (reference sequence). There are 20 residues in the CDR3. The CDR3 region has the DNA TGTGCCACCAGCAGACATTCCAAAGAAAGGGGGACAGGGGGCGGTGAGACCCAGTACTTC. As protein: CATSRHSKERGTGGGETQYF.

The rearrangement joins TRBV9 to TRBJ1-1, with 9 bases matching TRBD1. In germline, CDR1 is SGDLS, CDR2 YYNGEE. Germline trimming cut 0 bases from V and 0 bases from J; bases unmatched to any gene: 12. This CDR3 has 19 amino acids. CDR3 protein: CASSVGPRDRVSMNTEAFF. CDR3 DNA sequence: TGTGCCAGCAGCGTAGGGCCACGGGACAGGGTCTCTATGAACACTGAAGCTTTCTTT.

This chain uses TRBV14 with TRBJ2-1, with 7 nucleotides matching TRBD1. Germline V lookup: CDR1 SGHDN, CDR2 FVKESK. The junction had 14 bases not matched to a gene; V was cut back by 4 bases and J by 2 bases. The CDR3 has 18 amino acids. The CDR3 DNA reads TGTGCCAGCAGCCCCAGCACCGCCTCGGGACAGCCCTACAATGAGCAGTTCTTC. As protein: CASSPSTASGQPYNEQFF.

This clone was seen a single time. The CDR3 reads CASSFRGTVILNGYTF. CDR3 DNA sequence: TGTGCCAGCAGCTTTAGAGGGACAGTAATACTCAACGGCTACACCTTC. V is TRBV5-4 and J is TRBJ1-2, with TRBD1 matching over 7 bases. From germline, CDR1 is SGHNT and CDR2 YYREEE (reference sequence). With V trimmed by 2 bases and J by 8 bases, 15 bases remained unmatched. CDR3 length equals 16 residues. The full variable domain, rest sourced from reference TRBV5-4 and TRBJ1-2, is ETGVTQSPTHLIKTRGQQVTLRCSSQSGHNTVSWYQQALGQGPQFIFQYYREEENGRGNFPPRFSGLQFPNYSSELNVNALELDDSALYLCASSFRGTVILNGYTFGSGTRLTVV.

The gene calls are TRBV5-5 and TRBJ2-1; 7 nucleotides align to TRBD1. Germline CDR1 and CDR2: SGHKS and YYEKEE (reference sequence). Germline trimming cut 3 bases from V and 5 bases from J; bases unmatched to any gene: 8. The CDR3 has 15 amino acids. The CDR3 DNA reads as TGTGCCAGCAGCTCTACCGGGACAGTGAACAATGAGCAGTTCTTC. It translates to CASSSTGTVNNEQFF. Filled out from reference TRBV5-5 and TRBJ2-1, the complete variable domain reads DAGVTQSPTHLIKTRGQQVTLRCSPISGHKSVSWYQQVLGQGPQFIFQYYEKEERGRGNFPDRFSARQFPNYSSELNVNALLLGDSALYLCASSSTGTVNNEQFFGPGTRLTVL.

This clone has only one observation. The gene calls are TRBV10-1 and TRBJ2-3; 9 bases agree with TRBD2. CDR3 length: 17 amino acids. V was clipped by 2 bases and J by 3 bases; unmatched bases: 9. In germline, CDR1 is WNHNN, CDR2 SYGVQD (reference sequence). CDR3 coding DNA: TGCGCCAGCAGTGAGGCCTCTTCTAGCGGGGAAACAGATACGCAGTATTTT. This sequence encodes CASSEASSSGETDTQYF.